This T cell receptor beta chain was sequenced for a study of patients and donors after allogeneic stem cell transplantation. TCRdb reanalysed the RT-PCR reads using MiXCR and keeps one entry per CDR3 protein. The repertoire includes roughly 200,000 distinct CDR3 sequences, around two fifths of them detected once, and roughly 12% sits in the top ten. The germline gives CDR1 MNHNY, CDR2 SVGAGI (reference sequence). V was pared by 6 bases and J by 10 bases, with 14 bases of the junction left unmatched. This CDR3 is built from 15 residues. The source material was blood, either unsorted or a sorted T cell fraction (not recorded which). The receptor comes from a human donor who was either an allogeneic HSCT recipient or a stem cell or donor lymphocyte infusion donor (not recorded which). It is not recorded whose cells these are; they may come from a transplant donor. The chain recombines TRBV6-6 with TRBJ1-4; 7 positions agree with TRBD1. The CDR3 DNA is TGTGCCAGCAGCCCAGGGGACAGAAAGGTCGGAAAACTGTTTTTT. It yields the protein CASSPGDRKVGKLFF.